The rows below give T cell receptor beta chains drawn from one sample of a study of PD-L1 blockade in urothelial cancer. TCRdb's copy holds only in-frame clones and misses some; the assay was immunoSEQ multiplex PCR. In the table there are more than 45,000 clones, around three quarters of which are singletons. Specimen: PBMCs, collected around atezolizumab (anti-PD-L1) treatment. The receptor source for this set is a man between 70 and 80 years old with urothelial cancer. Both conserved end residues are part of each CDR3. The order of the fields is clone size, V gene, D gene, J gene, CDR3 DNA, CDR3 protein. D genes are given only for firm matches. The size entry is marked missing in some rows and otherwise reads once, few, many or a size class.

.	TRBV7-8	.	TRBJ2-1	TGTGCCAGCAGCTTAGGACAGCTTGTAGGGGGGGGCTACAATGAGCAGTTCTTC	CASSLGQLVGGGYNEQFF
.	TRBV7-2	TRBD2	TRBJ2-7	TGTGCTAGCAGCCCTCGACTAGCGGTTGGGTCCTACGAGCAGTACTTC	CASSPRLAVGSYEQYF
.	TRBV18	.	TRBJ1-2	TGTGCCAGCTCATCAGGGGAGGGGTATGGCTACACCTTC	CASSSGEGYGYTF
.	TRBV6-1	TRBD1	TRBJ1-4	TGTGCCAGCAGGCCGGGACAGTCTAATGAAAAACTGTTTTTT	CASRPGQSNEKLFF
few	TRBV7-9	.	TRBJ2-4	TGTGCCAGCAGCTCAGGGGAGCTAGCCAAAAACATTCAGTACTTC	CASSSGELAKNIQYF
.	TRBV2	.	TRBJ1-2	TGTGCCAGCAGTAACAAGAACTATGGCTACACCTTC	CASSNKNYGYTF
.	TRBV7-2	.	TRBJ1-6	TGTGCCAGCAGCTTACGGGGTGCAAGGTCACCCCTCCACTTT	CASSLRGARSPLHF
once	TRBV6-5	TRBD1	TRBJ1-3	TGTGCCAGCAGCCGACAGGGGTTCTCTGGAAACACCATATATTTT	CASSRQGFSGNTIYF
.	TRBV5-5	TRBD1	TRBJ1-5	TGTGCCAGCAGCTTGGGGGTACAGGGGGGGCAGCCCCAGCATTTT	CASSLGVQGGQPQHF
.	TRBV27	TRBD1	TRBJ1-2	TGTGCCAGCAGTCCCGGGGACAGGGCAGGAGGCTACACCTTC	CASSPGDRAGGYTF
.	TRBV9	.	TRBJ1-2	TGTGCCAGCAGCGTGTTGAGCGGGGGACAAAACTATGGCTACACCTTC	CASSVLSGGQNYGYTF
.	TRBV20-1	TRBD1	TRBJ2-7	TGCAATGCACGTACAGGGGCCGAGCAGTACTTC	CNARTGAEQYF
.	TRBV5-5	TRBD1	TRBJ2-3	TGTGCCAGCAGGACAGGGGTTAGAAGGACAGATACGCAGTATTTT	CASRTGVRRTDTQYF
.	TRBV5-1	TRBD1	TRBJ2-5	TGCGCCAGCAGCTTTAGGACAGGTGGACTTCAAGAGACCCAGTACTTC	CASSFRTGGLQETQYF
.	TRBV7-9	.	TRBJ1-2	TGTGCCAGCAGCTCGGGGACAAACTATGGCTACACCTTC	CASSSGTNYGYTF
once	TRBV6-4	TRBD2	TRBJ2-1	TGTGCCAGCTCGAGGACTAGCGGGGATTACAATGAGCAGTTCTTC	CASSRTSGDYNEQFF
.	TRBV7-9	TRBD1	TRBJ1-1	TGTGCCAGCAGCTTAGCAGGGGGCAGGGGGACTGAAGCTTTCTTT	CASSLAGGRGTEAFF
.	TRBV5-1	TRBD1	TRBJ1-1	TGCGCCAGCAGCGCATTTGGACAGGGAATACGCGGGGCTTTCTTT	CASSAFGQGIRGAFF
.	TRBV19	.	TRBJ1-5	TGTGCCAGTAGTATCCCCCCTTATCAGCCCCAGCATTTT	CASSIPPYQPQHF
once	TRBV5-4	TRBD2	TRBJ2-3	TGTGCCAGCAGCCCGAGCGGGGGAAGATCAGATACGCAGTATTTT	CASSPSGGRSDTQYF
.	TRBV6-5	.	TRBJ2-3	TGTGCCAGCAATACAGGGTCTCTTACAGATACGCAGTATTTT	CASNTGSLTDTQYF
.	TRBV19	.	TRBJ2-2	TGTGCCAGTAGTATCGACAGGCGGAACACCGGGGAGCTGTTTTTT	CASSIDRRNTGELFF
.	TRBV7-8	.	TRBJ1-1	TGTGCCAGCAGCCCGCGCCGGGACTTTTTGAACACTGAAGCTTTCTTT	CASSPRRDFLNTEAFF
.	TRBV4-3	TRBD1	TRBJ1-1	TGCGCCAGCAGCCAAGACATTCTCGGGACAGGGATAGGGAACACTGAAGCTTTCTTT	CASSQDILGTGIGNTEAFF
.	TRBV27	.	TRBJ2-7	TGTGCCAGCAGTTTACTGGACAGTCCCTACGAGCAGTACTTC	CASSLLDSPYEQYF
.	TRBV9	.	TRBJ1-2	TGTGCCAGCAGCGGGGGGGGCGGGCTGGTGGGCTACACCTTC	CASSGGGGLVGYTF
.	TRBV25-1	.	TRBJ1-1	TGTGCCAGCAGTTTGCCCGGGAGGAGCACTGAAGCTTTCTTT	CASSLPGRSTEAFF
.	TRBV5-1	TRBD1	TRBJ2-2	TGCGCCAGCAGCTGGGACAGGGTAGGAACCGGGGAGCTGTTTTTT	CASSWDRVGTGELFF
.	TRBV4-1	TRBD1	TRBJ1-1	TGCGCCAGCAGCCAGCCATTCCAGGGGGCGAGTACTGAAGCTTTCTTT	CASSQPFQGASTEAFF
.	TRBV7-9	TRBD2	TRBJ2-1	TGTGCCAGCAGCTTGGGTAGCGGGAGACAGAATGAGCAGTTCTTC	CASSLGSGRQNEQFF
.	TRBV28	.	TRBJ1-1	TGTGCCAGCAGTCCGAGACTGACTGAAGCTTTCTTT	CASSPRLTEAFF
.	TRBV6-1	TRBD1	TRBJ1-2	TGTGCCAGCAGTGCAAAGTCAGGGGGCGTTAGCTATGGCTACACCTTC	CASSAKSGGVSYGYTF
.	TRBV29-1	TRBD1	TRBJ2-2	TGCAGCGTTGAACAGGGGGCTCGAACCGGGGAGCTGTTTTTT	CSVEQGARTGELFF
once	TRBV30	TRBD1	TRBJ2-5	TGTGCCTGGAGTGTACAGAGGGCAGGGGGCGACACCCAGTACTTC	CAWSVQRAGGDTQYF
.	TRBV5-1	TRBD2	TRBJ2-5	TGCGCCAGCAGCTTGGGACTAGCATCAGAGACCCAGTACTTC	CASSLGLASETQYF
once	TRBV10-3	.	TRBJ1-2	TGTGCCATCAGTGGACAGTCTAGGTATGGCTACACCTTC	CAISGQSRYGYTF
.	TRBV5-8	TRBD1	TRBJ2-5	TGTGCCAGCAGCTCCCCGGACAGGGCGGAGGAGACCCAGTACTTC	CASSSPDRAEETQYF
once	TRBV27	.	TRBJ2-1	TGTGCCAGCAGCCGACCCCGAGGAGTTGAGCAGTTCTTC	CASSRPRGVEQFF
.	TRBV18	TRBD1	TRBJ2-7	TGTGCCAGCTCTCTAACTCCGGGACAGGGAGGAAAGGCCTACGAGCAGTACTTC	CASSLTPGQGGKAYEQYF
few	TRBV7-9	.	TRBJ2-1	TGTGCCAGCAGCTCGGGGGAGCAGTTCTTC	CASSSGEQFF
many	TRBV5-1	TRBD2	TRBJ2-3	TGCGCCAGCAGCTTGGCCCAACTAGCGGCAAACACAGATACGCAGTATTTT	CASSLAQLAANTDTQYF
few	TRBV4-3	.	TRBJ1-3	TGCGCCAGCAGCCAAAGGGCGCCACGGGGTAACACCATATATTTT	CASSQRAPRGNTIYF
.	TRBV5-4	TRBD2	TRBJ2-1	TGTGCCAGCAGCTGGGAGGGACCTGGCCGCAATGAGCAGTTCTTC	CASSWEGPGRNEQFF
.	TRBV7-3	TRBD2	TRBJ2-1	TGTGCCAGCAGCTTAACGGCGGCTAGCGGGAGGCACTACAATGAGCAGTTCTTC	CASSLTAASGRHYNEQFF
.	TRBV2	.	TRBJ1-1	TGTGCCAGCAGTGTTAGCCTCGGGAGCACTGAAGCTTTCTTT	CASSVSLGSTEAFF
few	TRBV19	TRBD1	TRBJ1-2	TGTGCCAGTAGTGGAACGACAGGGGCCGTCGGCTACACCTTC	CASSGTTGAVGYTF
.	TRBV11-3	TRBD1	TRBJ1-1	TGTGCCAGCAGCCTGGACAGGGCCACTGAAGCTTTCTTT	CASSLDRATEAFF
.	TRBV10-1	TRBD1	TRBJ1-5	TGCGCCAGCATTAAGACCGCCTCACAGGACAGGGTTTGCTATCAGCCCCAGCATTTT	CASIKTASQDRVCYQPQHF
.	TRBV4-1	TRBD1	TRBJ1-5	TGCGCCAGCAGCTGGGACAGGGGTAACAATCAGCCCCAGCATTTT	CASSWDRGNNQPQHF
.	TRBV18	.	TRBJ2-2	TGTGCCAGCTCACCCGCAGGGGTGACCGGGGAGCTGTTTTTT	CASSPAGVTGELFF
.	TRBV7-9	.	TRBJ2-7	TGTGCCAGCAGCTTTTCCCGGGACAGGGGACTAGCCCATACCTACGAGCAGTACTTC	CASSFSRDRGLAHTYEQYF
.	TRBV4-2	TRBD1	TRBJ2-7	TGTGCCAGCAGCCAATATTACATGGCAGGGGGAGCCTACGAGCAGTACTTC	CASSQYYMAGGAYEQYF
.	TRBV6-5	.	TRBJ1-1	TGTGCCAGCGTCAGGGACACTGAAGCTTTCTTT	CASVRDTEAFF
few	TRBV6-1	.	TRBJ1-3	TGTGCCAGCACGAGGTTTATGAGGTCTGGAAACACCATATATTTT	CASTRFMRSGNTIYF
once	TRBV19	TRBD1	TRBJ2-7	TGTGCCAGTAGTCCTAGGACAGGGAGTAACTCCTACTCCTACGAGCAGTACTTC	CASSPRTGSNSYSYEQYF
.	TRBV9	.	TRBJ1-2	TGTGCCAGCAGCCCAGGGACTGAATATGGCTACACCTTC	CASSPGTEYGYTF
few	TRBV5-1	.	TRBJ1-3	TGCGCCAGCAGCTTGGGGCCGGAGGTTGCTGGAAACACCATATATTTT	CASSLGPEVAGNTIYF
.	TRBV7-6	.	TRBJ1-5	TGTGCCAGCAGCTTAGGTGCAGGGAATCAGCCCCAGCATTTT	CASSLGAGNQPQHF
.	TRBV5-4	TRBD2	TRBJ2-7	TGTGCCAGCAGCAAGGGACTAGCGGGAGTTGGGGAGCAGTACTTC	CASSKGLAGVGEQYF